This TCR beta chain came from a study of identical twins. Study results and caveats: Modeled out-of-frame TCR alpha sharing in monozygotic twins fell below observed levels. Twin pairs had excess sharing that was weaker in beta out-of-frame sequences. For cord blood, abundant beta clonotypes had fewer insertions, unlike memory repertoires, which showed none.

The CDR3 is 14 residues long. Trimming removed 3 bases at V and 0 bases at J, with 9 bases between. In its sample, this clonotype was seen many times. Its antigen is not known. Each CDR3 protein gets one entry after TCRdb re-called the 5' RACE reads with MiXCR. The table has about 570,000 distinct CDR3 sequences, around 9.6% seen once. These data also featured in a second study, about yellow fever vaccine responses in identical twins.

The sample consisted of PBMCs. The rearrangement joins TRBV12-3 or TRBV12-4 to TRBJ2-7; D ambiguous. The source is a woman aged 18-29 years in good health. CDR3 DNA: TGTGCCAGCAGTTTCGGGCAGACCTCCTACGAGCAGTACTTC. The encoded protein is CASSFGQTSYEQYF.